One T cell receptor beta chain is described in this entry. Germline values: CDR1 GTSNPN, CDR2 SVGIG (reference sequence). V shed 0 bases and J shed 6 bases, with 12 bases lying between them. The length of the CDR3 is 13 residues. The repertoire was sequenced with immunoSEQ multiplex PCR; TCRdb's copy has only in-frame clones and lacks some. This table has roughly 520,000 clones, around 89% appearing once. The source of the sample is a study of blood T cell repertoires in COVID-19. The source is a woman aged 40 to 50 who had recovered from COVID-19. The rearrangement uses TRBV30 and TRBJ2-7; D ambiguous. Sequencing input: PBMCs or T cells enriched from blood (not recorded which). In DNA form, the CDR3 reads TGTGCCTGGAGTGTGGGCTCCCGAACCGAGCAGTACTTC. Translated, it gives CAWSVGSRTEQYF.